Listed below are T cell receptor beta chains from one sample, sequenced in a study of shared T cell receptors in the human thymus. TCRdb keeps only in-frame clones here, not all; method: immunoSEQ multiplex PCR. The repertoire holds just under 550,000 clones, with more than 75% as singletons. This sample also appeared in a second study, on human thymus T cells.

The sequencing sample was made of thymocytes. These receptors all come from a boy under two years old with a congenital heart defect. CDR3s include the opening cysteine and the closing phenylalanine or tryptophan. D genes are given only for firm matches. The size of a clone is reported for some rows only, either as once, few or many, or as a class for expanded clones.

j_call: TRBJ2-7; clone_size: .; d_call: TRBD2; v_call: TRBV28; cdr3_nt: TGTGCCAGCAGTTTCCGCCCCCTGGACAGGGCTGGACTAGCGGGACCCTACGAGCAGTACTTC; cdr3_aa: CASSFRPLDRAGLAGPYEQYF
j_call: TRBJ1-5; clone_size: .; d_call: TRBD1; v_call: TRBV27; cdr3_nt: TGTGCCAGCGGGTGGACAGGGGGTGAGCAGCCCCAGCATTTT; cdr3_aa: CASGWTGGEQPQHF
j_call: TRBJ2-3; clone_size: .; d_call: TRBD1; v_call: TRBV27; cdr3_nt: TGTGCCAGCAGTGAGCGATCAGGGGGTAGGCAGTATTTT; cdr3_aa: CASSERSGGRQYF
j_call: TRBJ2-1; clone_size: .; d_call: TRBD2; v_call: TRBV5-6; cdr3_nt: TGTGCCAGCCGCTTTCCGGGACTAGATTACAATGAGCAGTTCTTC; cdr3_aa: CASRFPGLDYNEQFF
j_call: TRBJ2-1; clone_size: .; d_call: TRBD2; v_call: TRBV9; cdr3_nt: TGTGCCAGCAGCCCCCCAGAGGGGACTAGGGGGGATAATGAGCAGTTCTTC; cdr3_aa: CASSPPEGTRGDNEQFF
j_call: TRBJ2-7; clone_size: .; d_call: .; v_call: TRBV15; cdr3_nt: TGTGCCACCAGCGCGGCCTACGAGCAGTACTTC; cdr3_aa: CATSAAYEQYF
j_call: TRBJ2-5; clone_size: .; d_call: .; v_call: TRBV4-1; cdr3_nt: TGCGCCAGCAGCCAAGGGCTAGACAGCGAGGTGGGGAGGTACCAAGAGACCCAGTACTTC; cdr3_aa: CASSQGLDSEVGRYQETQYF
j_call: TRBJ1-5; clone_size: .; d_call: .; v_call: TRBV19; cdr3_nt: TGTGCCAGTATCGATACGGACAGTAATCAGCCCCAGCATTTT; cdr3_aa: CASIDTDSNQPQHF
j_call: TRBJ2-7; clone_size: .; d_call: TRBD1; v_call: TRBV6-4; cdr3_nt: TGTGCCAGCAGACTCCACGGGGACAGGGCTCCCTACGAGCAGTACTTC; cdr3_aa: CASRLHGDRAPYEQYF
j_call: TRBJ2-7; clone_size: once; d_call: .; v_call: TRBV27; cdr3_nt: TGTGCCAGCAGTTTAAGGGGCGGTAGCGAGCAGTACTTC; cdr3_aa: CASSLRGGSEQYF
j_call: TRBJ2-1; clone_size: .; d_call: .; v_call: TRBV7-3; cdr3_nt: TGTGCCAGCAGCCCTCAGGGCCACGGGTACAATGAGCAGTTCTTC; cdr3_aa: CASSPQGHGYNEQFF
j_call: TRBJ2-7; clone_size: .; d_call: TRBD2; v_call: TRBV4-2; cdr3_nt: TGTGCCAGCAGCCAAGGGCGTGCGGGAGTACACTACGAGCAGTACTTC; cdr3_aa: CASSQGRAGVHYEQYF
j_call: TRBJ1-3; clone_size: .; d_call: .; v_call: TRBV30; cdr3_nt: TGTGCCTGGGGGGGCCGTGGGGCCCCCATATATTTT; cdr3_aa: CAWGGRGAPIYF
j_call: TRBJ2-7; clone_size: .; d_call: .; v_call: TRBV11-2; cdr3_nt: TGTGCCAGCAGCTTTCGCGGGTTTAGCTCCTACGAGCAGTACTTC; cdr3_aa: CASSFRGFSSYEQYF
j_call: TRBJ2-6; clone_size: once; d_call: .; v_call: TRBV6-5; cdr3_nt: TGTGCCAGCAGTTGGGGGGCTGGGGCCAACGTCCTGACTTTC; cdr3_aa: CASSWGAGANVLTF
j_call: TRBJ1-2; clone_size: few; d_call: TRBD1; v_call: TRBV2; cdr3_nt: TGTGCCAGCAGCGACAGGGAAGGGTCTAACTATGGCTACACCTTC; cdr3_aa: CASSDREGSNYGYTF
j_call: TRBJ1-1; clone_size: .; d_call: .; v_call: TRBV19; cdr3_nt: TGTGCCAGTAGTATCGTAGGTGCGGTACAGAGGGTCTGGAACACTGAAGCTTTCTTT; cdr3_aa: CASSIVGAVQRVWNTEAFF
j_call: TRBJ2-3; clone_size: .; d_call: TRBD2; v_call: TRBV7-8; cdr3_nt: TGTGCCAGCAGCCGTTCCATTCCGGGAGGGGGGGTCACAGATACGCAGTATTTT; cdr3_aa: CASSRSIPGGGVTDTQYF
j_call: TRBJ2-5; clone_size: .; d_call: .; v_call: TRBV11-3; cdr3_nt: TGTGCCAGCAGCTTAGGTCCGGGGTGGTCGGAGACCCAGTACTTC; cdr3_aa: CASSLGPGWSETQYF
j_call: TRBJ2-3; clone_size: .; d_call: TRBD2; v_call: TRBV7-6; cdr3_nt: TGTGCCAGCAGCCTCGGGACTAGCCGCACAGATACGCAGTATTTT; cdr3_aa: CASSLGTSRTDTQYF
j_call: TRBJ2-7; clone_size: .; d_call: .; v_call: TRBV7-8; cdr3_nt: TGTGCCAGCAGCTTAGAGGGCAGGGGTCACGAGCAGTACTTC; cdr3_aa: CASSLEGRGHEQYF
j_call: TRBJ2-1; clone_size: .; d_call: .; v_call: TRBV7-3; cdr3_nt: TGTGCCAGCAGCTTAACCCTCGACAGGGTGGCGATCCGACGGGAGGGCCCCCACAATGAGCAGTTCTTC; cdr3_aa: CASSLTLDRVAIRREGPHNEQFF
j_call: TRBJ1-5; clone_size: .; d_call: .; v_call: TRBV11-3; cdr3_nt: TGTGCCAGCAGCACGGGGGGCAATCAGCCCCAGCATTTT; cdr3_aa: CASSTGGNQPQHF
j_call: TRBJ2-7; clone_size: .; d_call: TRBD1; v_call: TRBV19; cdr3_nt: TGTGCCAGTAGTAGTAGAGGGGGCACCTACGAGCAGTACTTC; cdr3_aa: CASSSRGGTYEQYF
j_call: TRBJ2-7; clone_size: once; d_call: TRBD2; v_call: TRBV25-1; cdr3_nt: TGTGCCAGCAGTGAAGGGAGGGGGCAGTACTTC; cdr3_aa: CASSEGRGQYF
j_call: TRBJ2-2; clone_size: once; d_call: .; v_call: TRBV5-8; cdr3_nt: TGTGCCAGCAGCTCCCCCCGGGGGTCCGGGGAGCTGTTTTTT; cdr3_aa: CASSSPRGSGELFF
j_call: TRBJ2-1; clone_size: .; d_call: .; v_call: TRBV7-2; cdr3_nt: TGTGCCAGCAGCCCGGTCGGGGGTAATGAGCAGTTCTTC; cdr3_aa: CASSPVGGNEQFF
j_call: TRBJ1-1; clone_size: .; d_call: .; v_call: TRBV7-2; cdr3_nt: TGTGCCAGCAGCTCCCAGGGGTATACGGCTGAAGCTTTCTTT; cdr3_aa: CASSSQGYTAEAFF
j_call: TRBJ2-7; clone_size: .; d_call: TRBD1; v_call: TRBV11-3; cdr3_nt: TGTGCCAGCAGATCGGGACAGGGGTATCCCTACGAGCAGTACTTC; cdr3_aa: CASRSGQGYPYEQYF
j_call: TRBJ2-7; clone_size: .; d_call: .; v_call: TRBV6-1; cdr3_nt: TGTGCCAGCAGCGCAGGGCAGTCCTACGAGCAGTACTTC; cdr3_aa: CASSAGQSYEQYF
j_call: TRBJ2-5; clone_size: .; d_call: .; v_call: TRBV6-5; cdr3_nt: TGTGCCACCACCAACCCGACAGGCTTGCTGGGGACCCAGTACTTC; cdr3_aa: CATTNPTGLLGTQYF
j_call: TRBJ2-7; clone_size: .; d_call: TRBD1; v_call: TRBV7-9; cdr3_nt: TGTGCCAGCAGCTTGAAACAGGGGGCGACCTACGAGCAGTACTTC; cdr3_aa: CASSLKQGATYEQYF
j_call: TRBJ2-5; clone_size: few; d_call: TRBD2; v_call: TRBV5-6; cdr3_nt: TGTGCCAGCAGCTTGGGACTAGCGGGAGAGACCCAGTACTTC; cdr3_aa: CASSLGLAGETQYF
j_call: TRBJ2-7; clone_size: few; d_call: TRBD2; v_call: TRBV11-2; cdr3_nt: TGTGCCAGCAGTTCCCGACTAGCGGGAGGGCCTGGGTACGAGCAGTACTTC; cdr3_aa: CASSSRLAGGPGYEQYF
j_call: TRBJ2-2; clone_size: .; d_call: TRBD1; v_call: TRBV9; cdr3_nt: TGTGCCAGCAGCATGGGACAGGGGAACACCGGGGAGCTGTTTTTT; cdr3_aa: CASSMGQGNTGELFF
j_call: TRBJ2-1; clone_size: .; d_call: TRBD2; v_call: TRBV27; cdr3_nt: TGTGCCAGCAGTTTCTGGCTAGCGGAAGGAGGGTCCTACAATGAGCAGTTCTTC; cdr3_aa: CASSFWLAEGGSYNEQFF
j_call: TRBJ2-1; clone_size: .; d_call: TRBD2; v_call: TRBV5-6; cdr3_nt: TGTGCCAGCAGCTCCGAACCGCCTAGCGGGGGACCTAATGAGCAGTTCTTC; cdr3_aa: CASSSEPPSGGPNEQFF
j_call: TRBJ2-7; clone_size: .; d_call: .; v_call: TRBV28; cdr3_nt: TGTGCCAGCAGCCGGAGGCTCCCCGAGCAGTACTTC; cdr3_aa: CASSRRLPEQYF
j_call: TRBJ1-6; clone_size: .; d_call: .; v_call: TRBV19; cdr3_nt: TGTGCCAGTAGCAAAGGACGGGAAAATTCACCCCTCCACTTT; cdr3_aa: CASSKGRENSPLHF
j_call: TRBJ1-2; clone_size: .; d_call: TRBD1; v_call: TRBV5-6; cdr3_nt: TGTGCCAGCAGTACAGTGGGGGACAGGGTTTTCTATGGCTACACCTTC; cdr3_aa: CASSTVGDRVFYGYTF
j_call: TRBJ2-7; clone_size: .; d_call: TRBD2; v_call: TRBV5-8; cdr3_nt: TGTGCCAGCAGCTTAGACCCTCTAGCGGGAGGCGGGTACGAGCAGTACTTC; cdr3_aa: CASSLDPLAGGGYEQYF
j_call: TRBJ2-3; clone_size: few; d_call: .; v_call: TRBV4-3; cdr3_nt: TGCGCCAGCAGCCCTTTTAGCACAGATACGCAGTATTTT; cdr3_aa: CASSPFSTDTQYF
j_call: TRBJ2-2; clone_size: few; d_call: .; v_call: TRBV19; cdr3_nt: TGTGCCAGTACGGAGCAGTCGAACACCGGGGAGCTGTTTTTT; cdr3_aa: CASTEQSNTGELFF
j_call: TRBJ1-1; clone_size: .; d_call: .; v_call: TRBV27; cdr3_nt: TGTGCCAGCAAATCTGAAGGGGGTGAACTTTCCGGTGCTGAAGCTTTCTTT; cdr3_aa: CASKSEGGELSGAEAFF
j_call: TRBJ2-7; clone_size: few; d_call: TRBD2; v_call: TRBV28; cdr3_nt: TGTGCCAGCCTAAGGACTAGCGACTACGAGCAGTACTTC; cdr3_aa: CASLRTSDYEQYF
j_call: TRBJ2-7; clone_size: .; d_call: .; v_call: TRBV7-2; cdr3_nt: TGTGCCACCGCCCGGGGGAGGAACTACGAGCAGTACTTC; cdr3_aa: CATARGRNYEQYF
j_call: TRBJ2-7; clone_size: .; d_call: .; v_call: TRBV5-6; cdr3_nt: TGTGCCAGCAGCTTAAGGGGTTACGAGCAGTACTTC; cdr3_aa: CASSLRGYEQYF
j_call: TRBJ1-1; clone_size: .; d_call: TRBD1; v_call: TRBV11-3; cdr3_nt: TGTGCCAGCAGCTTACTCCCAAGGACAGGGGGCGAACGCTTAACTGAAGCTTTCTTT; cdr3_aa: CASSLLPRTGGERLTEAFF
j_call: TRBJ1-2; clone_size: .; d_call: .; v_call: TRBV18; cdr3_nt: TGTGCCAGCTCACCAGGTGGCAGAAGAGGCTATGGCTACACCTTC; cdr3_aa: CASSPGGRRGYGYTF